The 25 T cell receptor beta chains below all came from one sample that was sequenced in a study of T-cell reconstitution after alpha-beta-depleted transplantation in children. Construction of the TCRbeta library involved unique molecular identifiers. MiXCR was run by TCRdb on the PCR reads, yielding one entry per CDR3 protein. The sample has some 440,000 distinct CDR3 sequences, about a sixth seen once. Sample: PBMCs, mostly from graft donor cells, taken 360 days after TCRalphabeta/CD19-depleted stem cell transplant. These receptors were collected from a boy under two years old who had a stem cell transplant for Wiskott-Aldrich syndrome, so the T cells may come from the graft donor.

This clonotype came up a few times. The chain couples TRBV20-1 to TRBJ2-7, with D hard to call. The CDR3 loop spans 13 amino acids. V lost 0 bases to trimming and J lost 4 bases, with 10 bases between them. CDR1 and CDR2 (germline): DFQATT, SNEGSKA (reference sequence). The CDR3 is CSARDPLRYEQYF. The CDR3 DNA reads as TGCAGTGCTAGAGATCCGCTAAGGTACGAGCAGTACTTC.

The chain has TRBV11-1 and TRBJ2-3; 7 positions match TRBD2. The CDR3 contains 15 residues. V shed 2 bases, J shed 0 bases, and the junction held 2 bases outside the gene matches. Germline V gives CDR1 SGHAT, CDR2 FQDESV (reference sequence). CDR3 DNA: TGTGCCAGCAGCTTACTAGCGGCTAGCACAGATACGCAGTATTTT. Protein product: CASSLLAASTDTQYF.

The V and J genes are TRBV2 and TRBJ2-1, with D tentatively TRBD1 or TRBD2 (7 bases each). V dropped 0 bases and J dropped 3 bases, with 12 bases sitting between them. Germline-derived CDR1 and CDR2 are SNHLY and FYNNEI. This CDR3 is 16 amino acids long. CDR3 sequence reads: CASSEAGGGFYNEQFF. The CDR3 bases are TGTGCCAGCAGTGAAGCGGGAGGGGGCTTCTACAATGAGCAGTTCTTC.

This sequence joins TRBV18 and TRBJ2-3, with 7 positions matching TRBD1. Germline CDR1 KGHSH, CDR2 LQKENI. V trimming: 2 bases; J trimming: 6 bases; junction bases outside the gene matches: 5. The CDR3 consists of 14 residues. The CDR3, as DNA: TGTGCCAGCTCACCAAAGGGGGCACTTGATACGCAGTATTTT. Its translation is CASSPKGALDTQYF. The full variable domain, its missing parts supplied by reference TRBV18 and TRBJ2-3, is NAGVMQNPRHLVRRRGQEARLRCSPMKGHSHVYWYRQLPEEGLKFMVYLQKENIIDESGMPKERFSAEFPKEGPSILRIQQVVRGDSAAYFCASSPKGALDTQYFGPGTRLTVL.

This clonotype was found a few times. V is TRBV10-3 and J is TRBJ2-7, with D perhaps assigned TRBD1 or TRBD2 (5 bases each). Trimming took 3 bases from V and 0 from J, leaving 6 bases between them. This CDR3 region has 13 residues. Per the germline V gene, CDR1 is ENHRY and CDR2 is SYGVKD. In DNA, the CDR3 is TGTGCCATCAGTGAAGGGACCTCCTACGAGCAGTACTTC. It codes for CAISEGTSYEQYF.

This clonotype was seen a handful of times. The chain joins TRBV20-1 to TRBJ2-5; 8 bases are shared with TRBD1. There are 14 residues in the CDR3. With V trimmed by 3 bases and J by 5 bases, 8 bases remained unmatched. CDR1 and CDR2 from the germline V gene are DFQATT and SNEGSKA (reference sequence). The chain's CDR3 is CSARRTGRSETQYF. The CDR3 DNA reads TGCAGTGCTAGGCGGACAGGGAGGTCGGAGACCCAGTACTTC.

This clonotype was detected only a few times. The chain carries TRBV12-3 or TRBV12-4 and TRBJ1-5; no clear D. The CDR3 is 14 residues long. V was trimmed by 7 bases and J by 1 base, leaving 11 bases between them. CDR3 in DNA: TGTGCCAGCACCGAGGTAGCCAGCAATCAGCCCCAGCATTTT. Amino acids: CASTEVASNQPQHF.

This chain uses TRBV5-1 with TRBJ2-7; 8 bases align to TRBD2. The CDR3 is made up of 15 amino acids. V was pared by 2 bases and J by 7 bases, with 11 bases of the junction left unmatched. Germline assignment: CDR1 SGHRS and CDR2 YFSETQ. The DNA of the CDR3 is TGCGCCAGCAGCTTCGGCCTCGCGGGGGGAAGTGAGCAGTACTTC. This sequence encodes CASSFGLAGGSEQYF.

The genes are TRBV7-2 and TRBJ2-7; D ambiguous. CDR3 length equals 11 residues. Germline lookup yields CDR1 SGHTA and CDR2 FQGNSA. Trimming removed 4 bases from V and 7 bases from J, with 8 bases in between. The DNA for the CDR3 is TGTGCCAGCAGCTATCGCACAGAGCAGTACTTC. Translated, it gives CASSYRTEQYF.

This clonotype was observed a handful of times. The gene calls are TRBV5-1 and TRBJ2-2; possibly TRBD1 for D (5 bases). The CDR3 contains 16 residues. Trimming took 3 bases from V and 9 from J, leaving 21 bases between them. CDR1 SGHRS and CDR2 YFSETQ come from the germline V gene. This CDR3 reads CASSSPQPGHTRELFF. The DNA for the CDR3 is TGCGCCAGCAGCTCTCCACAGCCTGGACATACCCGGGAGCTGTTTTTT. The variable domain in full, with the rest retrieved from reference TRBV5-1 and TRBJ2-2, is KAGVTQTPRYLIKTRGQQVTLSCSPISGHRSVSWYQQTPGQGLQFLFEYFSETQRNKGNFPGRFSGRQFSNSRSEMNVSTLELGDSALYLCASSSPQPGHTRELFFGEGSRLTVL.

In this sample, this clonotype turned up a few times. The rearrangement links TRBV12-3 or TRBV12-4 to TRBJ2-5; D is unresolved. The length of the CDR3 is 18 residues. V was clipped by 1 base and J by 1 base, with 19 bases between them. Here the CDR3 DNA reads TGTGCCAGCAGTTTAGGTCCCCGGTCAACCAGATTCCAAGAGACCCAGTACTTC. It yields the protein CASSLGPRSTRFQETQYF.

This clonotype showed up just a few times. The rearrangement joins TRBV18 to TRBJ2-3; TRBD1 is a possible D gene (5 bases). The length of the CDR3 is 12 residues. From germline, CDR1 is KGHSH and CDR2 LQKENI. The V and J ends lost 6 bases and 4 bases respectively, with 8 bases between them. CDR3 in amino acids: CASSSGPDTQYF. Here the CDR3 DNA reads TGTGCCAGCTCTTCAGGGCCAGATACGCAGTATTTT.

V is TRBV5-1 and J is TRBJ2-2; D perhaps matches TRBD2 (5 bases). The CDR3 has 15 amino acids. Per germline, CDR1 SGHRS and CDR2 YFSETQ. V was clipped by 3 bases and J by 5 bases, with 14 bases between them. CDR3 region: CASSYSGSGTGELFF. CDR3 bases: TGCGCCAGCAGCTACAGCGGCTCGGGGACCGGGGAGCTGTTTTTT.

This chain joins TRBV29-1 and TRBJ2-4; no definite D call. The CDR3 is 12 residues long. The V end lost 3 bases, the J end lost 7 bases, and 10 bases lay between the germline ends. CDR1 SQVTM and CDR2 ANQGSEA come from the germline V gene. In DNA form, the CDR3 reads TGCAGCGTTGATTCCGGAGATAACATTCAGTACTTC. Translated: CSVDSGDNIQYF.

V gene TRBV5-1 combines with J gene TRBJ2-3; a weak D match, TRBD2 (6 bases). There are 20 residues in the CDR3. The germline V gene encodes CDR1 SGHRS and CDR2 YFSETQ. Trimming removed 3 bases from V and 0 bases from J, with 26 bases in between. CDR3 sequence: CASSSTIARGIASSTDTQYF. CDR3 bases: TGCGCCAGCAGCTCAACAATCGCACGGGGGATAGCATCTAGCACAGATACGCAGTATTTT.

The rearrangement joins TRBV12-3 or TRBV12-4 to TRBJ2-1; 8 bases are shared with TRBD2. CDR3 length equals 14 residues. Unmatched junction bases numbered 4, after V lost 6 bases and J lost 3 bases. Here the CDR3 reads CASSPGGNYNEQFF. The CDR3 DNA sequence: TGTGCCAGCAGCCCGGGAGGGAACTACAATGAGCAGTTCTTC.

This clonotype has a count of ten or more. CDR3 loop: CASGGGEQFF. The CDR3 DNA reads TGTGCCAGCGGGGGTGGGGAGCAGTTCTTC. V gene TRBV2 combines with J gene TRBJ2-1; D may correspond to TRBD1 or TRBD2 (5 bases each). Germline V lookup: CDR1 SNHLY, CDR2 FYNNEI. The CDR3 is 10 amino acids. V shed 8 bases and J shed 10 bases, with 9 bases lying between them. Complete variable domain (other parts from reference TRBV2 and TRBJ2-1): EPEVTQTPSHQVTQMGQEVILRCVPISNHLYFYWYRQILGQKVEFLVSFYNNEISEKSEIFDDQFSVERPDGSNFTLKIRSTKLEDSAMYFCASGGGEQFFGPGTRLTVL.

The chain couples TRBV11-2 to TRBJ2-1; a weak D match, TRBD2 (6 bases). The CDR3 contains 16 residues. Trimming cost V 4 bases and J 2 bases, with 15 bases left between them. Germline V gene data show CDR1 as SGHAT and CDR2 as FQNNGV. The CDR3: CASSSTLAPTYNEQFF. The CDR3 nucleotides are TGTGCCAGCAGCTCGACCCTAGCGCCTACCTACAATGAGCAGTTCTTC.

The chain recombines TRBV28 with TRBJ2-7, with TRBD1 matching 7 bases. Germline trimming cut 6 bases from V and 1 base from J; bases unmatched to any gene: 9. Germline loops: CDR1 MDHEN, CDR2 SYDVKM. This CDR3 is 15 amino acids long. CDR3 in DNA: TGTGCCAGCAGACGGGCAGGGGGTTCGTCCTACGAGCAGTACTTC. This gives the protein CASRRAGGSSYEQYF.

This clonotype was observed a handful of times. This rearrangement joins TRBV5-1 to TRBJ2-2, with D maybe TRBD1 (5 bases). This CDR3 is built from 14 residues. Looked up from germline, CDR1 is SGHRS and CDR2 is YFSETQ. The V gene lost 1 base and the J gene lost 6 bases, with 10 bases spanning the gap. The CDR3 region is CASSLRRDSGELFF. Here the CDR3 DNA reads TGCGCCAGCAGCTTGCGCAGGGATTCCGGGGAGCTGTTTTTT. Supplemented by reference TRBV5-1 and TRBJ2-2, the full variable domain reads KAGVTQTPRYLIKTRGQQVTLSCSPISGHRSVSWYQQTPGQGLQFLFEYFSETQRNKGNFPGRFSGRQFSNSRSEMNVSTLELGDSALYLCASSLRRDSGELFFGEGSRLTVL.

This clonotype occurred a few times. The chain is built from TRBV27 and TRBJ2-2; D may match TRBD1 or TRBD2 (7 bases each). V lost 1 base to trimming and J lost 5 bases, with 11 bases between them. Germline V CDR1 and CDR2: MNHEY, SMNVEV (reference sequence). This CDR3 has 15 residues. The CDR3 loop is CASSLWQGGTGELFF. DNA of the CDR3: TGTGCCAGCAGTTTATGGCAGGGGGGGACCGGGGAGCTGTTTTTT.

This clonotype was counted a few times. The chain has TRBV12-3 or TRBV12-4 and TRBJ2-1; D gene uncertain. The CDR3 has 15 residues. V lost 6 bases and J 4 bases, leaving 16 bases between the germline ends. The CDR3 loop reads CASSRRLGSYNEQFF. The CDR3 DNA follows: TGTGCCAGCAGCCGACGCCTAGGGTCGTACAATGAGCAGTTCTTC.

The rearrangement uses TRBV6-5 and TRBJ2-5, with 9 bases matching TRBD1. The V gene end was trimmed by 1 base and the J gene end by 3 bases; junction bases not matched to a gene: 3. The CDR3 totals 15 residues. CDR1 is MNHEY and CDR2 is SVGAGI in the germline V gene. The CDR3 reads CASSYWGQGKETQYF. Written as DNA, the CDR3 is TGTGCCAGCAGTTACTGGGGACAGGGAAAAGAGACCCAGTACTTC.

The rearrangement uses TRBV20-1 and TRBJ2-5; TRBD1 matches 9 bases. The germline CDR1 and CDR2 sequences are DFQATT and SNEGSKA (reference sequence). The CDR3 is 18 residues long. The trim removed 0 bases at V and 1 base at J, leaving 12 bases unmatched. The CDR3 DNA follows: TGCAGTGCTAGAGAGGTTCCTCCCGGACAGGGGCCCCAAGAGACCCAGTACTTC. Protein product: CSAREVPPGQGPQETQYF.

This clonotype was observed a few times. The rearrangement joins TRBV6-2 or TRBV6-3 to TRBJ2-2; weak D call: TRBD2 (5 bases). CDR3 length: 16 residues. The ends were cut back, 5 bases at V and 0 bases at J, with 13 bases in the middle. Per germline, CDR1 MNHEY and CDR2 SVGEGT. The CDR3 nucleotides are TGTGCCAGCAGTGGGAGAGAGGGTCCGAACACCGGGGAGCTGTTTTTT. As protein: CASSGREGPNTGELFF.